These T cell receptor beta chains were read from a single sample in a study of cytomegalovirus exposure and HLA in healthy donors. The data were produced by immunoSEQ multiplex PCR, yet TCRdb's version contains in-frame clones alone and is incomplete. This sample carries approximately 110,000 clones, more than 65% of them seen once, and the ten largest clones take roughly an eighth. The source material was PBMCs. The receptors come from a woman in her fifties or sixties in good health and CMV-seropositive. CDR3s include the opening cysteine and the closing phenylalanine or tryptophan. The order of the fields is V gene, D gene, clone size, J gene, CDR3 protein, CDR3 DNA. The D gene is left open where the match is weak. Clone size is given for some rows only: seen once, a few or many times, or a class if the clone is expanded.

TRBV2	.	few	TRBJ1-1	CASSGWTEAFF	TGTGCCAGCAGCGGTTGGACTGAAGCTTTCTTT
TRBV2	TRBD2	.	TRBJ2-1	CASAGTKRNEQFF	TGTGCCAGCGCAGGGACTAAAAGGAATGAGCAGTTCTTC
TRBV7-3	TRBD2	.	TRBJ2-1	CASSVLAGYNEQFF	TGTGCCAGCAGCGTCTTAGCGGGTTACAATGAGCAGTTCTTC
TRBV5-8	TRBD1	.	TRBJ1-5	CASSLGQGYQPQHF	TGTGCCAGCAGCCTGGGACAGGGGTATCAGCCCCAGCATTTT
TRBV9	TRBD2	.	TRBJ2-5	CASSVDGLARETQYF	TGTGCCAGCAGCGTGGATGGACTAGCACGAGAGACCCAGTACTTC
TRBV7-2	.	.	TRBJ1-2	CASSRDGDNYGYTF	TGTGCCAGCAGCCGCGACGGGGATAACTATGGCTACACCTTC
TRBV2	.	.	TRBJ2-2	CASSVRLQRTGELFF	TGTGCCAGCAGTGTACGACTCCAACGGACCGGGGAGCTGTTTTTT
TRBV5-1	TRBD1	.	TRBJ1-1	CASRPLGTGGTEAFF	TGCGCCAGCAGGCCCCTCGGGACAGGGGGGACTGAAGCTTTCTTT
TRBV5-1	.	.	TRBJ1-2	CASSLDRSKGYGYTF	TGCGCCAGCAGCCTTGACAGGAGTAAGGGTTATGGCTACACCTTC
TRBV6-5	.	few	TRBJ2-2	CASSFYTGELFF	TGTGCCAGCAGTTTCTACACCGGGGAGCTGTTTTTT
TRBV4-2	TRBD1	.	TRBJ2-1	CASSQEIAGTGGTYNEQFF	TGTGCCAGCAGCCAAGAAATCGCGGGGACAGGGGGAACCTACAATGAGCAGTTCTTC
TRBV30	.	.	TRBJ1-1	CSIDGVSTEAFF	TGTAGTATTGACGGGGTAAGCACTGAAGCTTTCTTT
TRBV21-1	.	.	TRBJ2-5	CASSKGSVLAGGWETQYF	TGTGCCAGCAGCAAAGGATCTGTGCTAGCGGGAGGCTGGGAGACCCAGTACTTC
TRBV10-3	.	.	TRBJ1-1	CAISGGGWNTEAFF	TGTGCCATCAGTGGGGGGGGGTGGAACACTGAAGCTTTCTTT
TRBV19	TRBD1	once	TRBJ1-5	CASSIGVGQGALNGQPQHF	TGTGCCAGTAGTATTGGGGTCGGGCAGGGGGCGCTTAACGGTCAGCCCCAGCATTTT
TRBV12-5	.	.	TRBJ2-7	CASGRVSTEQYF	TGTGCTAGTGGTCGCGTTTCGACAGAGCAGTACTTC
TRBV5-4	TRBD2	once	TRBJ2-3	CASSLVGLAGDSQYF	TGTGCCAGCAGCTTGGTGGGGTTAGCGGGGGATTCGCAGTATTTT
TRBV29-1	.	.	TRBJ1-5	CSVEVLESQAIFDNQPQHF	TGCAGCGTTGAAGTCCTCGAATCTCAGGCCATCTTTGACAATCAGCCCCAGCATTTT
TRBV7-2	.	.	TRBJ1-1	CASSLAHRGVRDTEAFF	TGTGCCAGCAGCTTAGCCCATCGGGGGGTTCGCGACACTGAAGCTTTCTTT
TRBV7-2	.	.	TRBJ2-5	CASSLLGGIQETQYF	TGTGCCAGCAGCTTATTGGGCGGGATCCAAGAGACCCAGTACTTC
TRBV5-1	.	.	TRBJ1-2	CASSIGLSGYTF	TGCGCCAGCAGCATCGGACTGAGTGGCTACACCTTC
TRBV7-9	TRBD1	.	TRBJ1-2	CASSQDRAVGYTF	TGTGCCAGCAGTCAGGACAGGGCCGTAGGCTACACCTTC
TRBV4-1	.	.	TRBJ1-6	CASSRMEGSKRGAGRSPLHF	TGCGCCAGCAGCCGGATGGAAGGATCCAAAAGGGGTGCAGGCCGGTCACCCCTCCACTTT
TRBV4-1	TRBD1	.	TRBJ1-2	CASSLAQTGGGGYTF	TGCGCCAGCAGCCTGGCCCAAACAGGGGGTGGTGGCTACACCTTC
TRBV7-2	TRBD2	.	TRBJ2-3	CASSARLAGGTDTQYF	TGTGCCAGCAGCGCACGACTAGCGGGGGGGACAGATACGCAGTATTTT
TRBV27	.	.	TRBJ2-7	CASSVNRDTPPNEQYF	TGTGCCAGCAGTGTTAACCGGGACACTCCACCTAACGAGCAGTACTTC
TRBV4-3	.	.	TRBJ1-3	CVSSHDTTVTGNTIYF	TGCGTCAGCAGCCACGACACCACAGTGACTGGAAACACCATATATTTT
TRBV4-3	TRBD2	.	TRBJ2-2	CASSQLIGGAGTGELFF	TGCGCCAGCAGCCAGCTTATCGGGGGGGCAGGAACCGGGGAGCTGTTTTTT
TRBV30	.	.	TRBJ1-1	CAWSIGDRAFF	TGTGCCTGGAGTATCGGAGATCGGGCTTTCTTT
TRBV30	.	.	TRBJ1-6	CAWSAGRDSPLHF	TGTGCCTGGAGTGCCGGGAGGGATTCACCCCTCCACTTT
TRBV15	TRBD1	.	TRBJ1-1	CATSRVRGRGLETEAFF	TGTGCCACCAGCAGAGTAAGAGGCAGGGGGCTGGAGACTGAAGCTTTCTTT
TRBV27	.	.	TRBJ1-2	CASSLTGTLNYGYTF	TGTGCCAGCAGTTTGACCGGGACACTCAACTATGGCTACACCTTC
TRBV2	.	.	TRBJ2-5	CASTTLGTLYF	TGTGCCAGCACTACTCTCGGGACTTTGTACTTC
TRBV18	.	.	TRBJ1-5	CASSSLENQPQHF	TGTGCCAGCTCATCTTTGGAGAATCAGCCCCAGCATTTT
TRBV5-1	TRBD1	.	TRBJ1-1	CASSWMDRGLGEAFF	TGCGCCAGCAGCTGGATGGACAGGGGGCTTGGTGAAGCTTTCTTT
TRBV6-5	TRBD1	.	TRBJ2-7	CASSYSTGGYEQYF	TGTGCCAGCAGTTACTCAACAGGGGGCTACGAGCAGTACTTC
TRBV6-1	TRBD1	large	TRBJ1-3	CASSEWQGASGNTIYF	TGTGCCAGCAGTGAATGGCAGGGGGCGTCTGGAAACACCATATATTTT
TRBV13	.	once	TRBJ2-7	CASSLKWGGQGDEQYF	TGTGCCAGCAGCTTAAAGTGGGGGGGGCAGGGAGACGAGCAGTACTTC
TRBV7-9	.	.	TRBJ2-5	CASSLVGGAGLETQYF	TGTGCCAGCAGCTTAGTAGGAGGGGCCGGGTTGGAGACCCAGTACTTC
TRBV19	TRBD1	once	TRBJ2-1	CASSDRGEQFF	TGTGCCAGTAGTGACAGGGGTGAGCAGTTCTTC
TRBV4-1	.	.	TRBJ2-1	CASSQGPGDNEQFF	TGCGCCAGCAGCCAAGGCCCAGGGGACAATGAGCAGTTCTTC
TRBV6-4	TRBD1	few	TRBJ2-7	CASSDSMGNRGKSYEQYF	TGTGCCAGCAGTGACTCGATGGGTAACAGGGGGAAGTCCTACGAGCAGTACTTC
TRBV11-3	.	.	TRBJ2-1	CASSINSNNEQFF	TGTGCCAGCAGCATCAACTCGAACAATGAGCAGTTCTTC